Listed below are T cell receptor beta chains from one sample, sequenced in a study of T cell changes during pregnancy in multiple sclerosis. The method was immunoSEQ multiplex PCR; TCRdb's version includes in-frame clones alone and lacks a portion of them. The table has approximately 30,000 clones, 89% seen once. The source was CD4+ T cells from peripheral blood mononuclear cells, collected in the second trimester of pregnancy. These receptors originate from a female donor with multiple sclerosis, enrolled in a pregnancy study. Each CDR3 is given without its conserved first and last residue.

CDR3aa: ASVRGAGGANEKLF
j_gene: TRBJ1-4
v_gene: TRBV5-1

CDR3aa: ASSFGGGRDSYNEQF
j_gene: TRBJ2-1
v_gene: TRBV11-2

CDR3aa: ASSLAALTEAF
j_gene: TRBJ1-1
v_gene: TRBV5-5

CDR3aa: ARRGSSYNSPLH
j_gene: TRBJ1-6
v_gene: TRBV19

CDR3aa: AWSVSAQGGRYT
j_gene: TRBJ1-2
v_gene: TRBV30

CDR3aa: ASSPHLSQGSYGYT
j_gene: TRBJ1-2
v_gene: TRBV9

CDR3aa: ASTQPPPALGAQY
j_gene: TRBJ2-5
v_gene: TRBV11-2

CDR3aa: ASSAAGADTQY
j_gene: TRBJ2-3
v_gene: TRBV7-3

CDR3aa: ASSEVGTSVPF
j_gene: TRBJ2-1
v_gene: TRBV2

CDR3aa: ASRGAGQGWETQY
j_gene: TRBJ2-5
v_gene: TRBV5-1

CDR3aa: ASSLAGYYGYT
j_gene: TRBJ1-2
v_gene: TRBV5-1

CDR3aa: ASSPSRVSNSPLH
j_gene: TRBJ1-6
v_gene: TRBV19

CDR3aa: ASGLAGGRDTQY
j_gene: TRBJ2-3
v_gene: TRBV6-5

CDR3aa: SVVSIQGVDYGYT
j_gene: TRBJ1-2
v_gene: TRBV29-1

CDR3aa: ASVRPGQFYGYT
j_gene: TRBJ1-2
v_gene: TRBV6-1

CDR3aa: ASSIRQGVYGYT
j_gene: TRBJ1-2
v_gene: TRBV19

CDR3aa: ASSSFGGRKNEQF
j_gene: TRBJ2-1
v_gene: TRBV5-8

CDR3aa: ASSTKASGEAF
j_gene: TRBJ1-1
v_gene: TRBV5-4

CDR3aa: ASSSGLSSDTQY
j_gene: TRBJ2-3
v_gene: TRBV11-3

CDR3aa: ASSYNRGPETQY
j_gene: TRBJ2-5
v_gene: TRBV7-2

CDR3aa: ACQIGAWGSPLH
j_gene: TRBJ1-6
v_gene: TRBV30

CDR3aa: ASRKGGMGGYT
j_gene: TRBJ1-2
v_gene: TRBV27

CDR3aa: ASSLGTGVKGEQF
j_gene: TRBJ2-1
v_gene: TRBV11-2

CDR3aa: ASMGTTDTGELF
j_gene: TRBJ2-2
v_gene: TRBV19

CDR3aa: ASSEWGGQGTGELF
j_gene: TRBJ2-2
v_gene: TRBV2

CDR3aa: AWRDRGHSPLH
j_gene: TRBJ1-6
v_gene: TRBV30

CDR3aa: AIRDRGRDEQY
j_gene: TRBJ2-7
v_gene: TRBV5-4

CDR3aa: ASSPRGQATFTYTDTQY
j_gene: TRBJ2-3
v_gene: TRBV4-3

CDR3aa: ASSPGLAVYEQY
j_gene: TRBJ2-7
v_gene: TRBV7-2

CDR3aa: ASQGGNTEAF
j_gene: TRBJ1-1
v_gene: TRBV5-6

CDR3aa: ASRDRQNTEAF
j_gene: TRBJ1-1
v_gene: TRBV2

CDR3aa: ASSLLGGPRTSRDNSPLH
j_gene: TRBJ1-6
v_gene: TRBV10-1

CDR3aa: ASSRYWAYGYT
j_gene: TRBJ1-2
v_gene: TRBV28

CDR3aa: AWRSSGWTEAF
j_gene: TRBJ1-1
v_gene: TRBV30

CDR3aa: ASSFFGGYTEAF
j_gene: TRBJ1-1
v_gene: TRBV27

CDR3aa: SVEDGWGMNTEAF
j_gene: TRBJ1-1
v_gene: TRBV29-1

CDR3aa: ASSYRGNQFNTEAF
j_gene: TRBJ1-1
v_gene: TRBV5-1

CDR3aa: ASSRTGISEKLF
j_gene: TRBJ1-4
v_gene: TRBV6-5